These 16 T cell receptor beta chains were all obtained from the same sample, sequenced in a study of T cell responses to AZD1222 COVID-19 vaccine. Using immunoSEQ multiplex PCR, the repertoire was profiled, and TCRdb retains in-frame clones only, with some absent. The sample contains 75,000 to 100,000 clones, about nine tenths of which appear only once. Sequenced material: peripheral blood, taken on day 0 of AZD1222 vaccination. The receptors originated from an adult in good health.

The chain employs TRBV29-1 and TRBJ2-1; TRBD2 matches at 7 bases. V lost 4 bases, J lost 0 bases, and 6 bases stayed unmatched. The germline V gene has CDR1 SQVTM and CDR2 ANQGSEA. CDR3 length: 15 residues. The CDR3 nucleotides are TGCAGCGTTGTCGGCGGGAGCAACTCCTACAATGAGCAGTTCTTC. This gives the protein CSVVGGSNSYNEQFF.

The CDR3 DNA reads TGTGCCAGCAGCGCACGAACAGGGCTTGAGTCACCCCTCCACTTT. Its translation: CASSARTGLESPLHF. V is TRBV7-9 and J is TRBJ1-6; D is possibly TRBD1 (6 bases). Germline V lookup: CDR1 SEHNR, CDR2 FQNEAQ (reference sequence). V was cut by 5 bases and J by 10 bases, with 18 bases left in between. This CDR3 has 15 amino acids.

The V gene is TRBV7-9, the J gene TRBJ2-1, with 7 bases matching TRBD2. Germline CDR1 is SEHNR and CDR2 is FQNEAQ (reference sequence). This CDR3 region has 13 residues. The ends lost 2 bases at V and 7 bases at J; junction bases unmatched: 2. The chain's CDR3 is CASSLIGGNEQFF. CDR3 nucleotide sequence: TGTGCCAGCAGCTTAATCGGGGGGAATGAGCAGTTCTTC.

The genes are TRBV29-1 and TRBJ1-4, with D possibly being TRBD1 (6 bases). Looked up from germline, CDR1 is SQVTM and CDR2 is ANQGSEA. The CDR3 has 16 residues. V was cut by 6 bases and J by 7 bases, with 24 bases left in between. CDR3 nucleotide sequence: TGCAGCGTGCAACATCCCTCAGGGGCGGATGGTGAAAAACTGTTTTTT. Its translation is CSVQHPSGADGEKLFF.

V usage is TRBV2 and J usage is TRBJ2-5; 7 bases fit TRBD1. The CDR3 covers 12 residues. V shed 7 bases, J shed 5 bases, and the junction held 4 bases outside the gene matches. Germline V gene sequence: CDR1 SNHLY, CDR2 FYNNEI. CDR3 residues: CASTGGRETQYF. As DNA, the CDR3 is TGTGCCAGCACAGGGGGACGGGAGACCCAGTACTTC.

The chain carries TRBV7-9 and TRBJ2-7, with 8 bases fitting TRBD1. CDR3 length: 14 residues. CDR1 and CDR2 from the germline V gene are SEHNR and FQNEAQ (reference sequence). Trimming removed 1 base from V and 7 bases from J; junction bases left unmatched: 6. CDR3 in amino acids: CASSLGSGGREQYF. The CDR3 coding sequence is TGTGCCAGCAGCTTAGGTTCAGGGGGCAGAGAGCAGTACTTC.

The chain links TRBV12-5 to TRBJ1-3; maybe TRBD1 (5 bases). Trimming pared 7 bases from V and 0 bases from J, leaving 13 bases between. This CDR3 region has 15 residues. Germline CDR1 reads LGHNT; CDR2 reads FRNRAP. The CDR3 DNA is TGTGCTAGTGCCCACGGGGGTACCTCTGGAAACACCATATATTTT. It codes for CASAHGGTSGNTIYF. Based on the CDR3 plus reference TRBV12-5 and TRBJ1-3, the full variable domain is DARVTQTPRHKVTEMGQEVTMRCQPILGHNTVFWYRQTMMQGLELLAYFRNRAPLDDSGMPKDRFSAEMPDATLATLKIQPSEPRDSAVYFCASAHGGTSGNTIYFGEGSWLTVV.

The chain is built from TRBV9 and TRBJ1-4, with 9 bases lining up with TRBD1. The junction had 12 bases not matched to a gene; V was cut back by 2 bases and J by 7 bases. Germline values: CDR1 SGDLS, CDR2 YYNGEE. The CDR3 is 17 amino acids. In DNA, the CDR3 is TGTGCCAGCAGCGTTAACCGGGACAGGGTCGGGGTTGAAAAACTGTTTTTT. This translates into CASSVNRDRVGVEKLFF.

This clone was counted once. The chain joins TRBV28 to TRBJ1-2, with a possible D match to TRBD1 (6 bases). Between the trimmed V and J ends, which lost 9 bases and 7 bases, there was a span of 18 bases. The V gene's germline CDR1 is MDHEN and CDR2 SYDVKM. This CDR3 is built from 13 residues. CDR3 coding DNA: TGTGCCAGTATAGAGAGGGGGGTTGGTGGCTACACCTTC. The encoded protein is CASIERGVGGYTF.

The chain recombines TRBV12-3 or TRBV12-4 with TRBJ1-2, with D hard to call. CDR3 length: 12 residues. V lost 4 bases to trimming and J lost 4 bases, with 7 bases between them. CDR3 DNA sequence: TGTGCCAGCAGTTCCCTAGGCTATGGCTACACCTTC. It codes for CASSSLGYGYTF.

The chain has TRBV12-5 and TRBJ2-3, with TRBD2 matching 7 bases. The trim removed 1 base at V and 2 bases at J, leaving 0 bases unmatched. Per the germline V gene, CDR1 is LGHNT and CDR2 is FRNRAP. The CDR3 spans 14 residues. The CDR3 DNA sequence: TGTGCTAGTGGTTTGGAGCGGGACACAGATACGCAGTATTTT. This codes for CASGLERDTDTQYF.

V is TRBV7-3 and J is TRBJ2-7, with TRBD2 as a possible D gene (6 bases). With 1 base removed from V and 7 bases from J, the gap between germline ends came to 11 bases. The germline V gene has CDR1 SGHTA and CDR2 FQGTGA. This CDR3 is 13 amino acids long. The CDR3 region is CASSLMPEGEQYF. The CDR3 DNA follows: TGTGCCAGCAGCTTAATGCCGGAGGGGGAGCAGTACTTC.

This clone was detected once. The chain has TRBV7-2 and TRBJ1-1, with D tentatively TRBD1 (5 bases). There are 16 residues in the CDR3. CDR1 is SGHTA and CDR2 is FQGNSA in the germline V gene. V lost 0 bases to trimming and J lost 0 bases, with 11 bases between them. CDR3 sequence: CASSLAVGTMNTEAFF. CDR3 in DNA: TGTGCCAGCAGCTTAGCAGTTGGGACGATGAACACTGAAGCTTTCTTT.

The gene calls are TRBV29-1 and TRBJ2-1; TRBD2 agrees at 12 bases. CDR1 and CDR2 (germline): SQVTM, ANQGSEA. Trimming cost V 7 bases and J 6 bases; bases outside gene matches: 7. This CDR3 contains 14 residues. The CDR3 reads CSDLLAGGTNEQFF. CDR3 DNA: TGCAGCGATCTACTAGCGGGGGGCACCAATGAGCAGTTCTTC.

V usage is TRBV4-3 and J usage is TRBJ1-6; D not resolved. CDR3 size: 14 residues. V was cut by 1 base and J by 6 bases, with 7 bases left in between. In germline, CDR1 is LGHNA, CDR2 YSLEER. The CDR3: CASSQVRGNSPLHF. As DNA, the CDR3 is TGCGCCAGCAGCCAAGTCCGGGGTAATTCACCCCTCCACTTT.

The J gene is TRBJ2-7, the V gene TRBV5-6; no clear D. CDR1 and CDR2 (germline): SGHDT, YYEEEE. This CDR3 comprises 12 residues. Trimming stripped 1 base from V and 4 bases from J, with 6 bases between. This CDR3 is CASSLMGYEQYF. The CDR3 DNA follows: TGTGCCAGCAGCTTGATGGGGTACGAGCAGTACTTC.